Given below is one T cell receptor beta chain in context. Its matching antigen is unknown. The V gene end was trimmed by 4 bases and the J gene end by 7 bases; junction bases not matched to a gene: 2. CDR3 length: 14 amino acids. In germline, CDR1 is SGHTA, CDR2 FQGNSA. TCRdb's table, derived via immunoSEQ multiplex PCR, lists solely in-frame clones and lacks some. Of tens of thousands of clones listed, more than 70% were seen once; the top ten hold approximately 10%. These data are taken from a study of lymphopenia after photon versus proton radiotherapy. Study conclusions and caveats: In patients who died, overall survival fell as post-nadir TCR diversity dropped more. Photon-treated patients lost naive T cells and TCR diversity; proton-treated stayed stable. Authors raise, but do not show, better survival with proton therapy. After lymphocyte nadir, photon-treated repertoires showed oligoclonal expansion, especially CD8+ Temra.

The sequence derives from a woman in her 70s with pancreatic cancer. Some clones in this sample may be carry-over from other donors' samples. The genes are TRBV7-2 and TRBJ2-1, with 12 bases fitting TRBD2. Sequencing used peripheral blood, obtained from a patient treated with proton-based radiotherapy. CDR3 coding DNA: TGTGCCAGCAGCTCAACTAGCGGGAGGAATGAGCAGTTCTTC. Its translation: CASSSTSGRNEQFF.